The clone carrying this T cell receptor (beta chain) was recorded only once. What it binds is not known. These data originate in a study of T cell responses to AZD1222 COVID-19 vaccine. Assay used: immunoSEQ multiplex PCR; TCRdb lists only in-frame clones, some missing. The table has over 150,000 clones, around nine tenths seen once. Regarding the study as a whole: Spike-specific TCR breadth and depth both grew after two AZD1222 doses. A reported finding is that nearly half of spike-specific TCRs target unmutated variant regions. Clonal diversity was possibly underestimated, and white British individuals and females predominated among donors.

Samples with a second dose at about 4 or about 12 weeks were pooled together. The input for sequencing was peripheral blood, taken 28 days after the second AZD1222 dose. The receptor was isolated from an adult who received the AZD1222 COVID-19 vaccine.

The CDR3 DNA is TGTGCCAGCAGCGATCTCGACTTGGGCAGAATCGCTTTCTTT. Translated, it gives CASSDLDLGRIAFF. The chain employs TRBV5-4 and TRBJ1-1; the D is unclear. The CDR3 is 14 amino acids. The V end was cut by 4 bases, the J end by 11 bases, with 21 bases between. CDR1 is SGHNT and CDR2 is YYREEE in the germline V gene (reference sequence).